This TCR beta chain was found in a study of blood T cell repertoires in COVID-19. The CDR3 length is 13 residues. Germline V gene data show CDR1 as LNHDA and CDR2 as SQIVND (reference sequence). V dropped 3 bases and J dropped 2 bases, with 8 bases sitting between them. The table came from immunoSEQ multiplex PCR; TCRdb's copy has only in-frame clones and leaves some out. The sample yields roughly 160,000 clones, 86% seen once. Material for sequencing was peripheral blood. This sequence joins TRBV19 and TRBJ2-7, with D possibly being TRBD1 (5 bases). The sequence came from a man aged 50-59 years with active or convalescent COVID-19. The CDR3 sequence: CASSIAQAYEQYF. The CDR3 bases are TGTGCCAGTAGTATTGCACAGGCCTACGAGCAGTACTTC.